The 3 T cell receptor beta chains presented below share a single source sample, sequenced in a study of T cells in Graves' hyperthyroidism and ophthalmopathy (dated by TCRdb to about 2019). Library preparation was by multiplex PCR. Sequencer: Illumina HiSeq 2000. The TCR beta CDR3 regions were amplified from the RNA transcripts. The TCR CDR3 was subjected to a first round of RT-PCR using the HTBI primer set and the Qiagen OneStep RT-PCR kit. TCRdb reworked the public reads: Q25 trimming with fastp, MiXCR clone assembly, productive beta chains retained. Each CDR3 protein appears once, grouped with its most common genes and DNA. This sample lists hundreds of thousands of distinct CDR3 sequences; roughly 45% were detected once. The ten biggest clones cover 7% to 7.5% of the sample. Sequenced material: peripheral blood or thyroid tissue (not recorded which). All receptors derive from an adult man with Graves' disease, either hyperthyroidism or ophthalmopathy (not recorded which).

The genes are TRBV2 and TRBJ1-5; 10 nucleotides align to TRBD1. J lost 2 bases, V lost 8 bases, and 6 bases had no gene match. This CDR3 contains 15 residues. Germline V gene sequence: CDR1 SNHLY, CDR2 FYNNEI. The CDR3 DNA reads TGTGCCAGCTGCCGGGACAGGGGCGGCAATCAGCCCCAGCATTTT. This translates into CASCRDRGGNQPQHF.

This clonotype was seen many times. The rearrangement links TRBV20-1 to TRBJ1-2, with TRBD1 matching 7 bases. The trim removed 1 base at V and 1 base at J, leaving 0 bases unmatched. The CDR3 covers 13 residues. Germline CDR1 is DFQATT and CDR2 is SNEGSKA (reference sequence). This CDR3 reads CSARAGGNYGYTF. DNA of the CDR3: TGCAGTGCTAGAGCAGGGGGTAACTATGGCTACACCTTC.

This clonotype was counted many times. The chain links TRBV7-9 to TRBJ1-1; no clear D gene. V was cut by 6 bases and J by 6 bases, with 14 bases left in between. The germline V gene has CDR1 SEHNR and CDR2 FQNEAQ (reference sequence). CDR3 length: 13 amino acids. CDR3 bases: TGTGCCAGCAGTTCCCTTCCCAGGCCTGAAGCTTTCTTT. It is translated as CASSSLPRPEAFF. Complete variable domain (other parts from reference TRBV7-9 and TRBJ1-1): DTGVSQNPRHKITKRGQNVTFRCDPISEHNRLYWYRQTLGQGPEFLTYFQNEAQLEKSRLLSDRFSAERPKGSFSTLEIQRTEQGDSAMYLCASSSLPRPEAFFGQGTRLTVV.